The 29 T cell receptor beta chains below were found in one sample sequenced in a study of blood T cell repertoires in COVID-19 (dated by TCRdb to the early 2020s). The library relied on the immunoSEQ multiplex PCR assay. TCRdb took over this immuneACCESS table, retaining in-frame rearrangements with V and J assigned. Such tables are incomplete; in checked studies, under half of the missing clones stem from an unresolved V gene, and the remainder is unexplained. Here the sample has fewer than 400,000 clones; around nine tenths occur a single time. Jointly, the top ten make up approximately 10% of the sample. The sequenced sample was PBMCs or T cells enriched from blood (not recorded which). The receptors originated from a woman in her forties or fifties who had recovered from COVID-19.

The J gene is TRBJ1-1, the V gene TRBV10-3; 10 bases agree with TRBD1. The CDR3 covers 14 residues. Germline loops: CDR1 ENHRY, CDR2 SYGVKD. The J segment lost 6 bases and the V segment lost 6 bases, leaving 7 bases of the junction unmatched. CDR3 sequence (DNA): TGTGCCATCAGCCCGACAGGGGGCATGGCTGAAGCTTTCTTT. This codes for CAISPTGGMAEAFF.

The V gene is TRBV2, the J gene TRBJ2-2; maybe TRBD2 (5 bases). This CDR3 is built from 16 residues. V was clipped by 5 bases and J by 4 bases, with 17 bases between them. From germline, CDR1 is SNHLY and CDR2 FYNNEI. The CDR3 spells CASSFPPGWGTGELFF. CDR3 DNA: TGTGCCAGCAGTTTCCCCCCGGGGTGGGGCACCGGGGAGCTGTTTTTT.

The chain couples TRBV19 to TRBJ1-3, with D perhaps TRBD1 (6 bases). Trimming removed 5 bases from V and 4 bases from J, with 15 bases in between. Germline V CDR1 and CDR2: LNHDA, SQIVND (reference sequence). The CDR3 totals 15 residues. CDR3 sequence (DNA): TGTGCCAGTAGTCCTCGCGGGGGGCTCGGAAACACCATATATTTT. Amino acid sequence: CASSPRGGLGNTIYF.

The chain links TRBV7-9 to TRBJ1-2, with D possibly being TRBD1 (6 bases). Trimming pared 0 bases from V and 5 bases from J, leaving 10 bases between. The V gene's germline CDR1 is SEHNR and CDR2 FQNEAQ (reference sequence). The CDR3 sequence is 14 residues long. The CDR3 sequence is CASSLAQGHYGYTF. CDR3 bases: TGTGCCAGCAGCTTAGCACAGGGACATTATGGCTACACCTTC.

Concerning this clone: Other DNA sequences from this sample encode an identical CDR3 as well. The chain carries TRBV5-1 and TRBJ2-1; possible D gene TRBD1, 6 bases. The V end lost 0 bases, the J end lost 1 base, and 8 bases lay between the germline ends. CDR1 is SGHRS and CDR2 is YFSETQ in the germline V gene. CDR3 length equals 15 residues. The CDR3 spells CASSLAGESYNEQFF. CDR3 nucleotide sequence: TGCGCCAGCAGCTTGGCAGGGGAGTCCTACAATGAGCAGTTCTTC.

The chain combines TRBV5-4 with TRBJ2-1; possible D gene TRBD2, 5 bases. The germline V gene encodes CDR1 SGHNT and CDR2 YYREEE (reference sequence). This CDR3 comprises 16 residues. V gave up 3 bases and J gave up 5 bases, with 18 bases separating them. Written as DNA, the CDR3 is TGTGCCAGCAGCTCCAGCTGGTTACGGGGTCACAATGAGCAGTTCTTC. Translation gives CASSSSWLRGHNEQFF.

The J gene is TRBJ1-1, the V gene TRBV2; 8 bases line up with TRBD1. From germline, CDR1 is SNHLY and CDR2 FYNNEI. V gave up 3 bases and J gave up 6 bases; unmatched junction bases: 6. The CDR3 covers 14 residues. The CDR3 here is CASSDRGRSSEAFF. CDR3 nucleotides: TGTGCCAGCAGTGACAGGGGGCGATCGTCTGAAGCTTTCTTT.

The V gene is TRBV18, the J gene TRBJ1-4; TRBD1 matches at 7 bases. Germline V gene lookup returns CDR1 KGHSH and CDR2 LQKENI. This CDR3 is 13 amino acids long. The trim removed 6 bases at V and 5 bases at J, leaving 3 bases unmatched. Here the CDR3 reads CASSGQENEKLFF. DNA for the CDR3: TGTGCCAGCTCTGGACAGGAAAATGAAAAACTGTTTTTT.

This chain joins TRBV12-3 or TRBV12-4 and TRBJ2-3; weak D call: TRBD2 (7 bases). The ends were cut back, 10 bases at V and 4 bases at J, with 15 bases in the middle. The CDR3 extends over 13 amino acids. The CDR3 reads CAMGGGMSDTQYF. Written as DNA, the CDR3 is TGTGCCATGGGAGGGGGGATGTCAGATACGCAGTATTTT.

The rearrangement joins TRBV5-1 to TRBJ2-1; 9 bases are shared with TRBD2. CDR1 and CDR2 (germline): SGHRS, YFSETQ. The CDR3 consists of 15 residues. The J segment lost 3 bases and the V segment lost 4 bases, leaving 5 bases of the junction unmatched. CDR3 in amino acids: CASSMSGGNYNEQFF. In nucleotides, the CDR3 is TGCGCCAGCAGCATGAGCGGGGGGAACTACAATGAGCAGTTCTTC.

This chain uses TRBV5-1 with TRBJ2-2; a weak D match, TRBD1 (6 bases). This CDR3 comprises 15 residues. Germline V gives CDR1 SGHRS, CDR2 YFSETQ. The germline V and J ends were trimmed by 3 bases and 0 bases, with 9 bases remaining between them. CDR3: CASSSWTANTGELFF. Written as DNA, the CDR3 is TGCGCCAGCAGCTCGTGGACAGCGAACACCGGGGAGCTGTTTTTT.

This chain joins TRBV27 and TRBJ2-7, with TRBD1 matching over 8 bases. The germline gives CDR1 MNHEY, CDR2 SMNVEV (reference sequence). Trimming cost V 5 bases and J 2 bases; bases outside gene matches: 14. CDR3 length equals 17 residues. This CDR3 is CASSRRPDRGRTYEQYF. In nucleotides, the CDR3 is TGTGCCAGCAGTAGACGACCCGACAGGGGCCGTACCTACGAGCAGTACTTC.

The gene calls are TRBV10-3 and TRBJ2-1; perhaps TRBD2 as D (5 bases). Deletions cut 4 bases from V and 6 bases from J, with 7 bases between. Germline CDR1 and CDR2: ENHRY and SYGVKD. The CDR3 has 12 amino acids. Written as DNA, the CDR3 is TGTGCCATCAGTGGGGCGGGCAATGAGCAGTTCTTC. As protein: CAISGAGNEQFF.

V is TRBV4-1 and J is TRBJ2-7; 7 bases agree with TRBD1. The trim removed 2 bases at V and 0 bases at J, leaving 7 bases unmatched. Germline CDR1 is MGHRA and CDR2 is YSYEKL. CDR3 length: 16 residues. CDR3 amino acids: CASSQPTGKSSYEQYF. CDR3 DNA sequence: TGCGCCAGCAGCCAACCGACAGGGAAGAGCTCCTACGAGCAGTACTTC.

CDR3 in DNA: TGTGCCAGCAGCTTGCCCGGGACAGGTTTTGGAAACACCATATATTTT. It specifies CASSLPGTGFGNTIYF. The chain joins TRBV5-4 to TRBJ1-3; 8 bases match TRBD1. The germline CDR1 and CDR2 sequences are SGHNT and YYREEE (reference sequence). Germline trimming cut 1 base from V and 3 bases from J; bases unmatched to any gene: 6. The length of the CDR3 is 16 residues.

The J gene is TRBJ2-3, the V gene TRBV28; tentative D call: TRBD1 (5 bases). V was cut by 5 bases and J by 1 base, with 13 bases left in between. Germline V CDR1 and CDR2: MDHEN, SYDVKM. The CDR3 contains 15 residues. CDR3 residues: CASSDDSWGTDTQYF. The CDR3 DNA reads as TGTGCCAGCAGTGACGACAGTTGGGGCACAGATACGCAGTATTTT.

The V gene is TRBV30, the J gene TRBJ1-2; weak D call: TRBD1 (5 bases). There are 13 residues in the CDR3. The ends were cut back, 3 bases at V and 3 bases at J, with 11 bases in the middle. The germline V gene has CDR1 GTSNPN and CDR2 SVGIG (reference sequence). Written as DNA, the CDR3 is TGTGCCTGGAGATTGGGGGGGGACTATGGCTACACCTTC. Translated, it gives CAWRLGGDYGYTF.

The V gene is TRBV30, the J gene TRBJ2-7; possibly TRBD2 for D (5 bases). The CDR3 has 12 amino acids. With 4 bases removed from V and 7 bases from J, the gap between germline ends came to 14 bases. Germline values: CDR1 GTSNPN, CDR2 SVGIG (reference sequence). CDR3 bases: TGTGCCTGGATGGATACGACGGGGGAGCAGTACTTC. Residues: CAWMDTTGEQYF. Using reference TRBV30 and TRBJ2-7 for the parts outside the CDR3, the full variable domain is SQTIHQWPATLVQPVGSPLSLECTVEGTSNPNLYWYRQAAGRGLQLLFYSVGIGQISSEVPQNLSASRPQDRQFILSSKKLLLSDSGFYLCAWMDTTGEQYFGPGTRLTVT.

With regard to this clone: At the DNA level, this CDR3 is encoded by other sequences in the same sample as well. V usage is TRBV2 and J usage is TRBJ1-2; a possible D gene is TRBD1 (6 bases). Germline assignment: CDR1 SNHLY and CDR2 FYNNEI. The CDR3 contains 13 residues. The ends were cut back, 3 bases at V and 4 bases at J, with 9 bases in the middle. CDR3 protein: CASSERGSYGYTF. In DNA, the CDR3 is TGTGCCAGCAGTGAGAGGGGGAGCTATGGCTACACCTTC. Full variable domain (outside the CDR3, taken from reference TRBV2 and TRBJ1-2): EPEVTQTPSHQVTQMGQEVILRCVPISNHLYFYWYRQILGQKVEFLVSFYNNEISEKSEIFDDQFSVERPDGSNFTLKIRSTKLEDSAMYFCASSERGSYGYTFGSGTRLTVV.

This chain links TRBV6-5 with TRBJ2-7, with 7 bases matching TRBD2. V shed 8 bases, J shed 2 bases, and the junction held 3 bases outside the gene matches. Per germline, CDR1 MNHEY and CDR2 SVGAGI. The CDR3 is made up of 12 amino acids. The DNA of the CDR3 is TGTGCCAGCGGGGGGGGAGCCTACGAGCAGTACTTC. This sequence encodes CASGGGAYEQYF.

This clone appeared a single time. The V and J genes are TRBV5-5 and TRBJ2-1; 8 bases are a match to TRBD2. CDR3 length: 15 amino acids. Germline trimming cut 0 bases from V and 5 bases from J; bases unmatched to any gene: 4. Germline lookup yields CDR1 SGHKS and CDR2 YYEKEE (reference sequence). Here the CDR3 DNA reads TGTGCCAGCAGCTTGGGACAGCGGGAGAACAATGAGCAGTTCTTC. Its translation is CASSLGQRENNEQFF.

V usage is TRBV2 and J usage is TRBJ1-4; the D gene is possibly TRBD1 (6 bases). Trimming cost V 5 bases and J 8 bases, with 18 bases left between them. Germline V gene data show CDR1 as SNHLY and CDR2 as FYNNEI. This CDR3 contains 15 residues. CDR3 residues: CASSPTGLRKEKLFF. The DNA of the CDR3 is TGTGCCAGCAGTCCTACAGGGTTGAGGAAGGAAAAACTGTTTTTT.

The chain is built from TRBV6-5 and TRBJ2-1; TRBD1 matches 9 bases. Germline CDR1 MNHEY, CDR2 SVGAGI. This CDR3 has 14 residues. Trimming at V came to 6 bases and at J to 5 bases, leaving 5 bases not matched to a gene. As DNA, the CDR3 is TGTGCCAGCAGGGGACAGGGTTTAGACAATGAGCAGTTCTTC. Amino acid sequence: CASRGQGLDNEQFF.

The rearrangement joins TRBV28 to TRBJ1-5; D is possibly TRBD1 (5 bases). The CDR3 is made up of 17 amino acids. Germline V gives CDR1 MDHEN, CDR2 SYDVKM. Trimming stripped 8 bases from V and 7 bases from J, with 27 bases between. CDR3 coding DNA: TGTGCCAGCGGACTAATCCAAATGGGGGACGATGAACAGCCCCAGCATTTT. Protein sequence: CASGLIQMGDDEQPQHF.

V usage is TRBV5-4 and J usage is TRBJ2-3, with 8 bases identical to TRBD2. The V gene's germline CDR1 is SGHNT and CDR2 YYREEE (reference sequence). The length of the CDR3 is 16 residues. The V and J ends lost 4 bases and 2 bases, in that order; junction bases with no gene match: 9. The CDR3 coding sequence is TGTGCCAGCAGCCCGGCGCTAGCGGGCTTCACAGATACGCAGTATTTT. As protein: CASSPALAGFTDTQYF.

The genes are TRBV6-5 and TRBJ1-1; no reliable D call. The CDR3 consists of 14 residues. Germline V gene sequence: CDR1 MNHEY, CDR2 SVGAGI. V lost 0 bases, J lost 1 base, and 6 bases lay in between. The CDR3 DNA is TGTGCCAGCAGTTACTCCACAGCGAACACTGAAGCTTTCTTT. Protein sequence: CASSYSTANTEAFF.

The chain employs TRBV29-1 and TRBJ1-2; TRBD1 aligns across 8 bases. With 1 base clipped from V and 4 bases from J, the junction kept 5 bases outside the gene matches. From germline, CDR1 is SQVTM and CDR2 ANQGSEA. This CDR3 region has 14 residues. This chain's CDR3 is CSVEGSGGGYGYTF. CDR3 in DNA: TGCAGCGTTGAAGGGTCAGGGGGCGGCTATGGCTACACCTTC.

This clone was seen a handful of times. CDR3 nucleotide sequence: TGTGCCAGCAGCTTAGGACAATCGAACACTGAAGCTTTCTTT. Translated, it gives CASSLGQSNTEAFF. This chain uses TRBV7-3 with TRBJ1-1; a weak D match, TRBD1 (5 bases). The CDR3 sequence is 14 residues long. Germline loops: CDR1 SGHTA, CDR2 FQGTGA. V lost 2 bases, J lost 1 base, and 8 bases lay in between.

The chain is built from TRBV5-3 and TRBJ2-1; 11 bases fit TRBD2. TRBV5-3 is filed as an ORF, its function uncertain. This CDR3 has 16 amino acids. The V segment lost 5 bases and the J segment 16 bases; nucleotides outside the gene matches: 20. CDR3: CARRYTGTSGSPSTFF. The CDR3 bases are TGTGCCAGAAGATACACCGGGACTAGCGGATCGCCTTCCACCTTCTTC.